This is a list of T cell receptor beta chains from one sample in a study of blood T cell repertoires in COVID-19. Only in-frame clones appear in the TCRdb table, and some are missing; sequencing was by immunoSEQ multiplex PCR. Of 300,000 to 450,000 clones listed, about 85% are singletons. The specimen was peripheral blood. All receptors come from a woman aged 18-35 years with acute or convalescent COVID-19. Both conserved end residues are part of each CDR3. A D gene is named only where the DNA matches it firmly. The listing skips clone size in some rows; elsewhere it reads once, few, many or a size class.

V gene: TRBV5-3
J gene: TRBJ1-5
D gene: .
clone size: .
CDR3 protein: CARSLYLYTNQPQHF
CDR3 DNA: TGTGCCAGAAGCTTGTACCTCTATACCAATCAGCCCCAGCATTTT

V gene: TRBV5-1
J gene: TRBJ2-7
D gene: TRBD2
clone size: .
CDR3 protein: CASTVGGSKVNYEQYF
CDR3 DNA: TGCGCCAGCACAGTGGGGGGGAGTAAGGTAAACTACGAGCAGTACTTC

V gene: TRBV30
J gene: TRBJ2-2
D gene: TRBD1
clone size: .
CDR3 protein: CAWKGQGASGELFF
CDR3 DNA: TGTGCCTGGAAGGGGCAGGGGGCATCCGGGGAGCTGTTTTTT

V gene: TRBV27
J gene: TRBJ1-2
D gene: .
clone size: .
CDR3 protein: CASSPQQGVNYGYTF
CDR3 DNA: TGTGCCAGCAGTCCTCAACAGGGAGTTAACTATGGCTACACCTTC

V gene: TRBV19
J gene: TRBJ1-4
D gene: .
clone size: .
CDR3 protein: CASSTTAGVGEKLFF
CDR3 DNA: TGTGCCAGTAGTACCACCGCCGGGGTGGGTGAAAAACTGTTTTTT

V gene: TRBV27
J gene: TRBJ1-6
D gene: .
clone size: .
CDR3 protein: CASPFSPLHF
CDR3 DNA: TGTGCCAGCCCTTTTTCACCCCTCCACTTT

V gene: TRBV28
J gene: TRBJ2-3
D gene: .
clone size: .
CDR3 protein: CASSLGGSTDTQYF
CDR3 DNA: TGTGCCAGCAGTTTGGGGGGAAGCACAGATACGCAGTATTTT

V gene: TRBV2
J gene: TRBJ1-1
D gene: .
clone size: .
CDR3 protein: CASSEGGGTEAFF
CDR3 DNA: TGTGCCAGCAGTGAAGGCGGGGGGACTGAAGCTTTCTTT

V gene: TRBV5-4
J gene: TRBJ2-2
D gene: TRBD2
clone size: .
CDR3 protein: CASSRLAGHTGELFF
CDR3 DNA: TGTGCCAGCAGCAGACTAGCGGGACACACCGGGGAGCTGTTTTTT

V gene: TRBV28
J gene: TRBJ1-6
D gene: .
clone size: .
CDR3 protein: CASRSISSLHF
CDR3 DNA: TGTGCCAGCAGGTCTATTTCGTCCCTCCACTTT

V gene: TRBV6-2/TRBV6-3
J gene: TRBJ2-3
D gene: TRBD2
clone size: .
CDR3 protein: CASSYSLAGAADTQYF
CDR3 DNA: TGTGCCAGCAGTTACTCTTTGGCGGGAGCAGCAGATACGCAGTATTTT

V gene: TRBV5-1
J gene: TRBJ2-3
D gene: TRBD2
clone size: .
CDR3 protein: CASSLDLAGADTQYF
CDR3 DNA: TGCGCCAGCAGCTTGGACCTAGCGGGAGCAGATACGCAGTATTTT

V gene: TRBV27
J gene: TRBJ2-1
D gene: .
clone size: .
CDR3 protein: CASSGRAELSYNEQFF
CDR3 DNA: TGTGCCAGCAGCGGCCGAGCGGAGCTCTCCTACAATGAGCAGTTCTTC

V gene: TRBV6-5
J gene: TRBJ1-1
D gene: TRBD1
clone size: .
CDR3 protein: CASRRGLITEAFF
CDR3 DNA: TGTGCCAGCAGGAGGGGGCTTATCACTGAAGCTTTCTTT

V gene: TRBV7-8
J gene: TRBJ1-6
D gene: .
clone size: once
CDR3 protein: CASREDSRNSPLHF
CDR3 DNA: TGTGCCAGCAGAGAGGACAGCAGGAATTCACCCCTCCACTTT

V gene: TRBV5-1
J gene: TRBJ2-5
D gene: .
clone size: .
CDR3 protein: CASRTSTVGQETQYF
CDR3 DNA: TGCGCCAGCCGAACGTCGACAGTGGGCCAAGAGACCCAGTACTTC

V gene: TRBV24-1
J gene: TRBJ2-3
D gene: TRBD2
clone size: .
CDR3 protein: CATSDLATSGSSTDTQYF
CDR3 DNA: TGTGCCACCAGTGATTTAGCGACTAGCGGGAGTAGCACAGATACGCAGTATTTT

V gene: TRBV6-6
J gene: TRBJ1-5
D gene: TRBD1
clone size: .
CDR3 protein: CASSSTSGQFDQPQHF
CDR3 DNA: TGTGCCAGCAGTAGCACCTCGGGACAGTTTGATCAGCCCCAGCATTTT

V gene: TRBV2
J gene: TRBJ2-7
D gene: TRBD2
clone size: .
CDR3 protein: CASSEARLAGGPEQYF
CDR3 DNA: TGTGCCAGCAGTGAAGCGCGACTAGCGGGAGGGCCCGAGCAGTACTTC

V gene: TRBV3-1/TRBV3-2
J gene: TRBJ2-5
D gene: .
clone size: .
CDR3 protein: CASSQEVQETQYF
CDR3 DNA: TGTGCCAGCAGCCAAGAGGTGCAGGAGACCCAGTACTTC

V gene: TRBV2
J gene: TRBJ1-1
D gene: .
clone size: .
CDR3 protein: CASSLRGTNTEAFF
CDR3 DNA: TGTGCCAGCAGTCTTCGGGGGACGAACACTGAAGCTTTCTTT

V gene: TRBV19
J gene: TRBJ1-2
D gene: TRBD1
clone size: .
CDR3 protein: CASSLLAPDRAANYGYTF
CDR3 DNA: TGTGCCAGTAGTCTACTGGCCCCCGACAGGGCGGCTAACTATGGCTACACCTTC

V gene: TRBV3-1/TRBV3-2
J gene: TRBJ2-5
D gene: TRBD2
clone size: .
CDR3 protein: CASSQSGTSGASQETQYF
CDR3 DNA: TGTGCCAGCAGCCAGTCAGGGACTAGCGGGGCCTCCCAAGAGACCCAGTACTTC

V gene: TRBV7-8
J gene: TRBJ2-5
D gene: .
clone size: few
CDR3 protein: CASSEGSQETQYF
CDR3 DNA: TGTGCCAGCTCCGAGGGAAGTCAGGAGACCCAGTACTTC

V gene: TRBV27
J gene: TRBJ2-1
D gene: .
clone size: .
CDR3 protein: CANHRVAVNNEQFF
CDR3 DNA: TGTGCCAACCATCGGGTAGCGGTGAACAATGAGCAGTTCTTC

V gene: TRBV6-1
J gene: TRBJ2-7
D gene: .
clone size: .
CDR3 protein: CASRMGLSYEQYF
CDR3 DNA: TGTGCCAGCAGAATGGGACTCTCCTACGAGCAGTACTTC

V gene: TRBV12-3/TRBV12-4
J gene: TRBJ2-5
D gene: .
clone size: .
CDR3 protein: CASSPQETQYF
CDR3 DNA: TGTGCCAGCAGTCCGCAAGAGACCCAGTACTTC

V gene: TRBV27
J gene: TRBJ2-3
D gene: TRBD1
clone size: .
CDR3 protein: CASSMGPWEDRGHTQYF
CDR3 DNA: TGTGCCAGCAGCATGGGACCCTGGGAGGACAGGGGACATACGCAGTATTTT

V gene: TRBV9
J gene: TRBJ1-5
D gene: .
clone size: .
CDR3 protein: CASSREGQPQHF
CDR3 DNA: TGTGCCAGCAGCAGGGAGGGTCAGCCCCAGCATTTT

V gene: TRBV7-8
J gene: TRBJ1-2
D gene: TRBD1
clone size: .
CDR3 protein: CASSPPGQGAYGYTF
CDR3 DNA: TGTGCCAGCAGCCCACCGGGACAGGGGGCGTATGGCTACACCTTC

V gene: TRBV12-5
J gene: TRBJ2-6
D gene: .
clone size: .
CDR3 protein: CASGLVTGHGANVLTF
CDR3 DNA: TGTGCTAGTGGTTTGGTTACAGGGCATGGGGCCAACGTCCTGACTTTC